The T cell receptor beta chain described here comes from a study of metastatic and nonmetastatic thyroid tumors (TCRdb year 2020). General notes on the study: Repertoires from peripheral blood and from tumor or nodule tissue samples of malignant and benign thyroid patients were compared. Study-level results and caveats: In both blood and tumor samples, TCR beta diversity was reported to be significantly higher in malignant tumors than in benign nodules.

None of the patients had been given any treatment before thyroid surgery. Using T-cell receptor beta sequencing, the researchers looked back retrospectively at clinical samples from patients, gathered between about 2011 and 2019. CDR1 and CDR2, looked up from the germline V gene, are SGHRS and YFSETQ. The CDR3 sequence holds 14 residues, the cysteine and phenylalanine included. Just the 42-base CDR3 DNA is kept, in frame starting at base 1. The trim is 0 bases for V and 8 bases for J, with a gap of 13 bases between the germline ends. The method was PCR. Instrument used: Illumina HiSeq 4000. High-throughput sequencing was used to profile the TCR beta-chain CDR3 region of each patient. Per the source publication's procedure: CDR3 differences across clinicopathological groups were used to build a classifier for discriminating distant-metastatic papillary thyroid cancer patients. Repertoire diversity was assessed with the Shannon index, and tumor-blood repertoire similarity with the Morisita-Horn index. The public reads were run again by TCRdb, first through fastp at Q25 and then through MiXCR, and only productive beta chains were kept. What appears here as the V and J calls and clone size reflects TCRdb's work, not the paper's. The sample table records about 50,000 clones; 4% of these occur just once. The ten largest account for around a tenth of the sample.

As concerns this clone: There is no known antigen for this receptor. Base qualities are not at hand, and no much larger clone is one base apart.

This receptor chain uses TRBV5-1 and TRBJ2-3; no D gene can be assigned with confidence. The receptor's source is a female donor with papillary thyroid cancer or a benign thyroid nodule (not recorded which). Some clones in this sample may be carry-over from other donors' samples. Specimen: blood. Here the CDR3 is given as CASSLEVIRGTQYF. In nucleotides, the sequence is TGCGCCAGCAGCTTGGAGGTAATCCGCGGTACGCAGTATTTT.